This T cell receptor (beta chain) was captured in a study of CD8+CD57+ T cells in acquired aplastic anemia. A remark on this clonotype: One junction end does not reproduce the germline sequence, and a read error may be involved.

Germline lookup yields CDR1 SNHLY and CDR2 FYNNEI. The CDR3 totals 15 residues. Profiling of TCR beta VDJ combinations and CDR3 sequences used genomic DNA as template. TCRdb fed the reads into MiXCR, producing one record per CDR3 protein. The sample has approximately 99,000 distinct CDR3 sequences; about half are singletons. The TCR comes from a human donor in good health, serving as a control. The sequenced sample consisted of sorted CD4+, CD8+, or CD8+CD57+ T cells (not recorded which) from PBMCs. The rearrangement links TRBV2 to TRBJ2-7, with D perhaps being TRBD1 or TRBD2 (5 bases each). The CDR3 region is CASREDIGGTYEQYF. CDR3 sequence (DNA): TGTGCCAGCAGGGAAGACATTGGGGGAACCTACGAGCAGTACTTC.